This TCR beta chain was retrieved from a study of PD-L1 blockade in urothelial cancer. Study-level information: Patients' histories included 0 to 3 prior chemotherapy regimens. Samples of blood were analyzed 3 weeks (second dose) and 6 weeks after treatment start.

Time point: pretreatment peripheral blood. CDR3 length: 16 residues. The ends lost 1 base at V and 4 bases at J; junction bases unmatched: 11. Germline V gives CDR1 SQVTM, CDR2 ANQGSEA. Sequencing was performed with immunoSEQ multiplex PCR; in TCRdb, only in-frame clones are kept and a portion is missing. The profile shows more than 85,000 clones, around 87% of them singletons. A remark on this clone: Its antigen is undetermined.

Broader study findings: Below-median TCR clonality that was measured in pretreatment blood predicted better survival.

This sample comprised PBMCs, obtained around atezolizumab (anti-PD-L1) treatment. The clonotype originates from a man aged 60-69 years with urothelial cancer. The rearrangement uses TRBV29-1 and TRBJ2-3; 7 bases are a match to TRBD1. The CDR3 sequence: CSVEGYYGQAPDTQYF. The CDR3 region has the DNA TGCAGCGTTGAAGGGTATTACGGACAGGCCCCAGATACGCAGTATTTT.